This TCR beta chain was identified in a study of blood T cell repertoires in COVID-19. Study-level information: Samples of COVID-19 (acute and convalescent) were obtained from the United States, Italy and Spain. In each case, the material was cDNA or gDNA derived from T cells, B-cell-depleted T cells, or PBMCs.

Using immunoSEQ multiplex PCR, the repertoire was profiled, and TCRdb retains in-frame clones only, with some absent. Seen here are about 260,000 clones, roughly 84% observed once, and the top ten hold under 5%. The trim removed 5 bases at V and 3 bases at J, leaving 7 bases unmatched. From germline, CDR1 is MNHNY and CDR2 SVGAGI (reference sequence). CDR3 length: 15 residues. The rearrangement joins TRBV6-6 to TRBJ1-1, with 9 nucleotides matching TRBD1. The TCR was taken from a man aged 55 to 70 with acute or convalescent COVID-19. Sequencing input: peripheral blood. The CDR3 loop reads CASSTGGGRHTEAFF. CDR3 bases: TGTGCCAGCAGTACAGGGGGCGGGAGACACACTGAAGCTTTCTTT.